The TCR beta chain under discussion was sequenced for a study of shared clonotypes between healthy human individuals. The wider study: Sampling drew on donors who were a couple of women and a few men aged 18 to 49. Study-level findings and limits: Tissue TCR repertoires likely differ from these blood-only repertoires.

Regarding this clone: Antigen: not known.

The V gene end was trimmed by 6 bases and the J gene end by 7 bases; junction bases not matched to a gene: 7. In germline, CDR1 is SGHRS, CDR2 YFSETQ. The length of the CDR3 is 13 residues. Running of the assay took place at deep level. Generated by immunoSEQ multiplex PCR, the TCRdb table keeps only in-frame clones and is missing some. Among about 2 million clones listed, about 95% were seen once. Naive CD8 cells lacked CD45RO and underwent positive selection for CCR7, leaving out terminally differentiated effector memory CD45RA+ cells. This TCR came from a man aged 18 to 29 in good health. V gene TRBV5-1 combines with J gene TRBJ1-2; 9 bases align to TRBD1. Sequencing used naive CD8+ T cells sorted from blood. The CDR3 DNA is TGCGCCAGCAATCCACAGGGGGCCGGTGGCTACACCTTC. Translation: CASNPQGAGGYTF.